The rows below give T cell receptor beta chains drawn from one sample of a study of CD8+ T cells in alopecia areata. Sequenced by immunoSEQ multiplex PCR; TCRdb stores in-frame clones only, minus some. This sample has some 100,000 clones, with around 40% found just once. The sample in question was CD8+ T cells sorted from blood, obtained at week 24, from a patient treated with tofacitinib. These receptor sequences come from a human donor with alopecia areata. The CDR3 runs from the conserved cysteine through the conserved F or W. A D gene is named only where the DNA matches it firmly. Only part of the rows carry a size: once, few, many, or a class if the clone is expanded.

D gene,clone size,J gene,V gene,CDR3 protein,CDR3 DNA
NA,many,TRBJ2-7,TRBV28,CASSRTPAMYEQYF,TGTGCCAGCAGTAGGACTCCGGCCATGTACGAGCAGTACTTC
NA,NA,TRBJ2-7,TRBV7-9,CASNGDGRQGQYF,TGTGCCAGCAACGGGGACGGCCGGCAGGGGCAGTACTTC
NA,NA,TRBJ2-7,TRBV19,CASSARGGIFHEQYF,TGTGCCAGTAGTGCGAGGGGGGGTATCTTCCACGAGCAGTACTTC
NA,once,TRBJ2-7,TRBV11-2,CASSWSQEQYF,TGTGCCAGCAGCTGGTCCCAGGAGCAGTACTTC
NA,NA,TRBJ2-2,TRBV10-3,CAISEKSQFGELFF,TGTGCCATCAGTGAGAAAAGTCAGTTCGGGGAGCTGTTTTTT
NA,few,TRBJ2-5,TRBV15,CATSLHGQQETQYF,TGTGCCACCAGCCTTCACGGACAGCAAGAGACCCAGTACTTC
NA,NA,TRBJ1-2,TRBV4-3,CASSPRTAYYGYTF,TGCGCCAGCAGCCCCCGAACCGCCTACTATGGCTACACCTTC
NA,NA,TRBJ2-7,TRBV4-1,CASSQIPGTLSYEQYF,TGCGCCAGCAGCCAGATACCCGGGACCCTCTCCTACGAGCAGTACTTC
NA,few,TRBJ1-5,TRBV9,CASSVGPTAGQPQHF,TGTGCCAGCAGCGTAGGACCGACGGCGGGGCAGCCCCAGCATTTT
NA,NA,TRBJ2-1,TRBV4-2,CASSQEARVLSGLYNEQFF,TGTGCCAGCAGCCAAGAAGCCCGTGTCCTTAGCGGTCTATACAATGAGCAGTTCTTC
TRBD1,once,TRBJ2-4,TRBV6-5,CASSYVTGAKNIQYF,TGTGCCAGCAGTTACGTGACAGGGGCCAAAAACATTCAGTACTTC
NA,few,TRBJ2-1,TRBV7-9,CASSYGHEQFF,TGTGCCAGCAGCTACGGGCACGAGCAGTTCTTC
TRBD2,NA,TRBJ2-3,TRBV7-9,CASSFGLAGPTDTQYF,TGTGCCAGCAGCTTTGGACTAGCGGGACCAACAGATACGCAGTATTTT
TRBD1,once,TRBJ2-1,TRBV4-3,CASSQGQEAYNEQFF,TGCGCCAGCAGCCAGGGACAGGAAGCCTACAATGAGCAGTTCTTC
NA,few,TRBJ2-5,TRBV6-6,CASSYSGETQYF,TGTGCCAGCAGTTACTCGGGAGAGACCCAGTACTTC
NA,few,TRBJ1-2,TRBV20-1,CSARGLYTF,TGCAGTGCTAGAGGCCTCTACACCTTC
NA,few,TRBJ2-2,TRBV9,CASSAPRGGELFF,TGTGCCAGCAGCGCACCTCGTGGCGGGGAGCTGTTTTTT
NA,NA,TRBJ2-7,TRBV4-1,CASSQGAYEQYF,TGCGCCAGCAGCCAGGGGGCCTACGAGCAGTACTTC
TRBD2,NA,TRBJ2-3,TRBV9,CASSASSGTLRDTQYF,TGTGCCAGCAGCGCTTCTAGCGGGACGCTTCGGGATACGCAGTATTTT
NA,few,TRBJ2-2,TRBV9,CASSVGGNTGELFF,TGTGCCAGCAGCGTAGGCGGTAACACCGGGGAGCTGTTTTTT
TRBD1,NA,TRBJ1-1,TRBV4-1,CASGQGAPLTEAFF,TGCGCCAGCGGACAGGGGGCCCCGTTGACTGAAGCTTTCTTT
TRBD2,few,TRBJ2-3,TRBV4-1,CASSQGTSGYMEYF,TGCGCCAGCAGCCAAGGGACTAGCGGGTACATGGAGTATTTT
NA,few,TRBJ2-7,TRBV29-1,CSVEDPEAYEQYF,TGCAGCGTTGAAGATCCGGAAGCCTACGAGCAGTACTTC
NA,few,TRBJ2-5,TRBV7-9,CASSLAGNQETQYF,TGTGCCAGCAGCTTAGCCGGTAACCAAGAGACCCAGTACTTC
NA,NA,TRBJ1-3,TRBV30,CAWNSGQGSKNTIYF,TGTGCCTGGAACAGCGGTCAGGGTTCGAAAAACACCATATATTTT
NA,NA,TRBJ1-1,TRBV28,CASSLFPGSTEAFF,TGTGCCAGCAGTTTATTCCCAGGGTCCACTGAAGCTTTCTTT
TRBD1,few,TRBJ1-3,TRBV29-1,CSARDRGSGNTIYF,TGCAGCGCCCGGGACAGAGGCTCTGGAAACACCATATATTTT
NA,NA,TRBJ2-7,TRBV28,CASKDGGTFPYGQYF,TGTGCCAGCAAGGATGGGGGGACCTTCCCCTACGGGCAGTACTTC
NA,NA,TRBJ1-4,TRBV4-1,CASSQGQGNEKLFF,TGCGCCAGCAGCCAAGGGCAGGGTAATGAAAAACTGTTTTTT
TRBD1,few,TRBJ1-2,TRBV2,CASTWDRDGYTF,TGTGCCAGCACCTGGGACAGGGACGGCTACACCTTC
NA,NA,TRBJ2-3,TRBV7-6,CASIATPGLRTDTQYF,TGTGCCAGCATCGCAACACCGGGACTTCGCACAGATACGCAGTATTTT
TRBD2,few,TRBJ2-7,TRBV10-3,CATTSGGEIDEQYF,TGTGCCACCACTAGCGGCGGGGAAATTGACGAGCAGTACTTC
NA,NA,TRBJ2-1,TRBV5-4,CASSFGVSNEQFF,TGTGCCAGCAGCTTTGGGGTTTCCAATGAGCAGTTCTTC
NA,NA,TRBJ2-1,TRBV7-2,CASSLRATLSYNEQFF,TGTGCCAGCAGCTTACGCGCCACCCTCTCCTACAATGAGCAGTTCTTC
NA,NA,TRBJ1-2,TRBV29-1,CSVVPGSGGYTF,TGCAGCGTCGTTCCAGGGTCGGGTGGCTACACCTTC
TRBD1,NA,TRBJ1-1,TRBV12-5,CASGTGTGVESTEAFF,TGTGCTAGTGGAACCGGGACAGGGGTGGAGAGCACTGAAGCTTTCTTT
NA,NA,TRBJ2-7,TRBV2,CASSEMNIPNYEQYF,TGTGCCAGCAGTGAGATGAATATCCCTAATTACGAGCAGTACTTC
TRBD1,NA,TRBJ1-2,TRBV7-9,CASSLAGTGENGYTF,TGTGCCAGCAGCTTAGCGGGGACAGGGGAGAATGGCTACACCTTC
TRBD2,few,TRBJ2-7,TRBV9,CASSASGGSSYEQYF,TGTGCCAGCAGCGCTAGCGGGGGGAGCTCCTACGAGCAGTACTTC
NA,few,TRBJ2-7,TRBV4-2,CASSQASGRSYEQYF,TGTGCCAGCAGCCAAGCCAGCGGGCGCTCCTACGAGCAGTACTTC
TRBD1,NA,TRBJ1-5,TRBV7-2,CASSLSWTGGLWPQHF,TGTGCCAGCAGTCTGTCGTGGACAGGGGGTCTTTGGCCCCAGCATTTT
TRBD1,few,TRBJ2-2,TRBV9,CASSGIGTGDPGELFF,TGTGCCAGCAGCGGGATCGGGACAGGGGATCCAGGGGAGCTGTTTTTT
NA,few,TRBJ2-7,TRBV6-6,CASTWTVGEQYF,TGTGCCAGCACTTGGACAGTGGGAGAGCAGTACTTC
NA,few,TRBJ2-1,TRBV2,CASTNGPSYNEQFF,TGTGCCAGCACTAACGGGCCCTCCTACAATGAGCAGTTCTTC
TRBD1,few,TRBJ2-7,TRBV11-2,CASSSGGEQYF,TGTGCCAGCAGTTCAGGGGGCGAGCAGTACTTC
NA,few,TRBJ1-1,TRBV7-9,CALYEGEAFF,TGTGCCTTGTATGAGGGTGAAGCTTTCTTT
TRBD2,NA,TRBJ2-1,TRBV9,CASSVGTSGNYNEQFF,TGTGCCAGCAGCGTAGGGACTAGCGGGAATTACAATGAGCAGTTCTTC
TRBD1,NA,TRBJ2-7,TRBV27,CASSLPGGIEQYF,TGTGCCAGCAGTTTGCCAGGGGGAATCGAGCAGTACTTC
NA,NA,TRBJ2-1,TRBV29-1,CSVEARYNEQFF,TGCAGCGTTGAGGCCAGATACAATGAGCAGTTCTTC
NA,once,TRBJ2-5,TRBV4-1,CASSQARFQETQYF,TGCGCCAGCAGCCAAGCCCGGTTTCAAGAGACCCAGTACTTC
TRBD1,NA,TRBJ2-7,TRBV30,CAWSGTAAYEQYF,TGTGCCTGGAGCGGGACAGCAGCCTACGAGCAGTACTTC
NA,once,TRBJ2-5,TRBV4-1,CASSQRPRGGLETQYF,TGCGCCAGCAGCCAGAGGCCCCGTGGGGGCCTGGAGACCCAGTACTTC